Listed here are 2 T cell receptor beta chains from one sample, sequenced in a study of T cell changes during pregnancy in multiple sclerosis. Produced via immunoSEQ multiplex PCR; TCRdb's table is partial and in-frame only. The repertoire holds over 85,000 clones, with under 95% as singletons. The material sequenced was peripheral blood, taken in the first trimester of pregnancy. The receptor set was obtained from a female donor in good health, enrolled as a control in a pregnancy study.

The chain links TRBV5-1 to TRBJ1-1, with a tentative D call TRBD1 (5 bases). Looked up from germline, CDR1 is SGHRS and CDR2 is YFSETQ. The CDR3 extends over 15 amino acids. The V and J ends lost 4 bases and 1 base respectively, with 14 bases between them. CDR3 sequence (DNA): TGCGCCAGCAGCCCCGGGGGGAGTTGGAACACTGAAGCTTTCTTT. It yields the protein CASSPGGSWNTEAFF.

V usage is TRBV4-3 and J usage is TRBJ1-1; 7 bases align to TRBD1. The trim removed 2 bases at V and 6 bases at J, leaving 0 bases unmatched. Germline values: CDR1 LGHNA, CDR2 YSLEER. The CDR3 consists of 12 residues. The CDR3 DNA is TGCGCCAGCAGCCAACAGGGGGCTGAAGCTTTCTTT. This sequence encodes CASSQQGAEAFF.